The 10 T cell receptor beta chains in this list originate from one sample, sequenced in a study of blood T cell repertoires in COVID-19. Sequencing was performed with immunoSEQ multiplex PCR; in TCRdb, only in-frame clones are kept and a portion is missing. The sample carries roughly 290,000 clones, about 90% recorded once. The source material was peripheral blood. The origin of the receptors is a woman in her 50s who had recovered from COVID-19.

The CDR3 loop is CASSLLGSANEKLFF. CDR3 nucleotide sequence: TGTGCCAGCAGTTTACTGGGCTCAGCTAATGAAAAACTGTTTTTT. The chain couples TRBV27 to TRBJ1-4, with D uncertain. The V end was cut by 2 bases, the J end by 3 bases, with 10 bases between. Germline assignment: CDR1 MNHEY and CDR2 SMNVEV (reference sequence). The CDR3 loop spans 15 amino acids.

The chain uses TRBV9 and TRBJ2-3, with 8 bases identical to TRBD2. There are 16 residues in the CDR3. V shed 2 bases, J shed 5 bases, and the junction held 10 bases outside the gene matches. Germline V gene data show CDR1 as SGDLS and CDR2 as YYNGEE. The CDR3 is CASSVLGQREQDTQYF. DNA of the CDR3: TGTGCCAGCAGCGTTTTGGGCCAGCGGGAGCAAGATACGCAGTATTTT.

The chain uses TRBV2 and TRBJ1-4; 8 positions match TRBD1. Germline loops: CDR1 SNHLY, CDR2 FYNNEI. The V gene end was trimmed by 11 bases and the J gene end by 6 bases; junction bases not matched to a gene: 5. The CDR3 loop spans 12 amino acids. CDR3 DNA sequence: TGTGCCCGTCAACAGGGGGATGAAAAACTGTTTTTT. It specifies CARQQGDEKLFF.

This clone was recorded only once. This chain uses TRBV15 with TRBJ2-7, with D possibly TRBD2 on 6 matching bases. The CDR3 runs 17 residues. Deletions cut 1 base from V and 2 bases from J, with 18 bases between. The germline V gene has CDR1 LNHNV and CDR2 YYDKDF (reference sequence). The CDR3 region has the DNA TGTGCCACCAGCAGAGTGATTAGCCTATCTAGCGCCTACGAGCAGTACTTC. Translating gives CATSRVISLSSAYEQYF.

The chain has TRBV11-2 and TRBJ2-3; D perhaps matches TRBD2 (7 bases). Germline V CDR1 and CDR2: SGHAT, FQNNGV. This CDR3 is 16 amino acids long. The V gene lost 3 bases and the J gene lost 2 bases, with 15 bases spanning the gap. CDR3 amino acids: CASSLGAAGDTDTQYF. Written as DNA, the CDR3 is TGTGCCAGCAGCTTGGGGGCGGCGGGAGACACAGATACGCAGTATTTT.

The chain employs TRBV6-5 and TRBJ1-2, with D unclear. The V gene's germline CDR1 is MNHEY and CDR2 SVGAGI. CDR3 length equals 13 residues. The V end lost 5 bases, the J end lost 4 bases, and 11 bases lay between the germline ends. The chain's CDR3 is CASSPREGYGYTF. In DNA, the CDR3 is TGTGCCAGCAGTCCCCGCGAGGGCTATGGCTACACCTTC.

The chain recombines TRBV15 with TRBJ2-5, with no clear D. Trimming removed 0 bases from V and 1 base from J, with 15 bases in between. This CDR3 comprises 17 residues. Germline assignment: CDR1 LNHNV and CDR2 YYDKDF (reference sequence). Written as DNA, the CDR3 is TGTGCCACCAGCAGAGATTTGGCCCCTCTAGTCCAAGAGACCCAGTACTTC. Its protein is CATSRDLAPLVQETQYF. The full variable domain, with the rest looked up from reference TRBV15 and TRBJ2-5, is DAMVIQNPRYQVTQFGKPVTLSCSQTLNHNVMYWYQQKSSQAPKLLFHYYDKDFNNEADTPDNFQSRRPNTSFCFLDIRSPGLGDTAMYLCATSRDLAPLVQETQYFGPGTRLLVL.

This CDR3 is CAWSGGLYTDTQYF. The CDR3 DNA is TGTGCCTGGAGCGGGGGACTATACACAGATACGCAGTATTTT. The chain joins TRBV30 to TRBJ2-3, with 7 positions matching TRBD2. Germline assignment: CDR1 GTSNPN and CDR2 SVGIG (reference sequence). The CDR3 is 14 amino acids. V lost 3 bases and J lost 2; bases outside the gene matches: 5.

This chain links TRBV27 with TRBJ2-7; 11 bases fit TRBD1. V was clipped by 6 bases and J by 3 bases; unmatched bases: 7. The germline V gene has CDR1 MNHEY and CDR2 SMNVEV (reference sequence). The CDR3 is 15 amino acids. The CDR3 coding sequence is TGTGCCAGCAGCCAGACCGGGACAGGGGGCTACGAGCAGTACTTC. Residues: CASSQTGTGGYEQYF.

The chain is built from TRBV6-2 or TRBV6-3 and TRBJ1-5, with no clear D. Germline values: CDR1 MNHEY, CDR2 SVGEGT. V gave up 3 bases and J gave up 2 bases, with 8 bases separating them. This CDR3 contains 14 residues. The CDR3 spells CASSYSLGNQPQHF. DNA for the CDR3: TGTGCCAGCAGTTATTCCTTAGGCAATCAGCCCCAGCATTTT.